The sample holds many counts of the clone carrying this T cell receptor (beta chain). Arm-PCR of CDR3 regions and iRepertoire HTBI primers were used to build TCR beta libraries. TCRdb ran MiXCR on the multiplex PCR reads and lists one entry per CDR3 protein. Of approximately 440,000 distinct CDR3 sequences listed, 16% were seen once; the top ten hold more than 9%. This entry comes from a study of regulatory T cells in long-lasting Graves disease. Sample time point: newly diagnosed GD, antithyroid drugs for less than 3 months. After RNA was extracted from PBMCs, the TCR library was made from it. This sample was shared with a second study, whose subject was T cells in Graves' hyperthyroidism and ophthalmopathy. That source adds: Over 18 months, lack of ophthalmopathy progression marked Graves' hyperthyroidism as stable. Most expanded thyroid clonotypes above 0.001 recurred in blood.

The sample was peripheral blood mononuclear cells (PBMCs), taken at new diagnosis, from a patient treated with antithyroid drugs. The TCR comes from a man aged 35 to 55 with Graves disease.

The CDR3, as DNA: TGTGCCAGCAGCCACCGGGGACTCCGTGGTCGAATGAACGAGCAGTACTTC. It is translated as CASSHRGLRGRMNEQYF. J is TRBJ2-7 and V is TRBV6-1; weak D call: TRBD2 (6 bases). Trimming took 6 bases from V and 5 from J, leaving 26 bases between them. The CDR3 consists of 17 residues. Germline CDR1 is MNHNS and CDR2 is SASEGT.